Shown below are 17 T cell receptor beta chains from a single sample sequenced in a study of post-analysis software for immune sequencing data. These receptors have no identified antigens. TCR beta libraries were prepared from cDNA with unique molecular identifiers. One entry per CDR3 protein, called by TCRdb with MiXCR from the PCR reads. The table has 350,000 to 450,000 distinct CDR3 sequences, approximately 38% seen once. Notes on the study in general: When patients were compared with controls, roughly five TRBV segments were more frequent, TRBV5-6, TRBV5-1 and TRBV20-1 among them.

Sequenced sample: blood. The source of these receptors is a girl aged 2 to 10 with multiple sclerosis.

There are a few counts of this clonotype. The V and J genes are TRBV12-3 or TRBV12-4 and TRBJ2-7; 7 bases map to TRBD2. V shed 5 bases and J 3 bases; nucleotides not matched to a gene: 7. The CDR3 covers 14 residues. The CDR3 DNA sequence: TGTGCCAGCAGTGGGAGCGGGACGGTCTACGAGCAGTACTTC. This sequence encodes CASSGSGTVYEQYF.

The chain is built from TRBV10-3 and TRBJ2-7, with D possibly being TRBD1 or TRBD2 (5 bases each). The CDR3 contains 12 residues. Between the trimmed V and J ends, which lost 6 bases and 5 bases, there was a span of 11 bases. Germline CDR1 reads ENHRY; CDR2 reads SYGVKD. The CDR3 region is CAISRDGDEQYF. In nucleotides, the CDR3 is TGTGCCATCAGCCGGGACGGCGACGAGCAGTACTTC.

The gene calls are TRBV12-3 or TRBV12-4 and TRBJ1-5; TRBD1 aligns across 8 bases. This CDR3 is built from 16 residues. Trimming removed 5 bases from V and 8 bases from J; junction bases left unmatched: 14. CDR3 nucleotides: TGTGCCAGCAGTATTCGACAGGGGAGCTTCGAGGAGCCCCAGCATTTT. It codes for CASSIRQGSFEEPQHF.

CDR3 coding DNA: TGCGCCAGCAGCCCGGGGAAGGGGGCTTTCACAGATACGCAGTATTTT. It specifies CASSPGKGAFTDTQYF. The chain carries TRBV5-1 and TRBJ2-3; 7 nucleotides align to TRBD1. The CDR3 totals 16 residues. Trimming cost V 4 bases and J 2 bases; bases outside gene matches: 10. Germline V gene data show CDR1 as SGHRS and CDR2 as YFSETQ.

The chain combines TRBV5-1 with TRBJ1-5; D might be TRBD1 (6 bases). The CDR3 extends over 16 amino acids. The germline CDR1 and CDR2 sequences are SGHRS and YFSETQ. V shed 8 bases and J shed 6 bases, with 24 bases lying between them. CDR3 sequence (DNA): TGCGCCAGAAGTACCTTTTCCCAGGGGAATTCTCAGCCCCAGCATTTT. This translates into CARSTFSQGNSQPQHF. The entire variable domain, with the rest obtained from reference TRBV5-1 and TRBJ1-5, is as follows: KAGVTQTPRYLIKTRGQQVTLSCSPISGHRSVSWYQQTPGQGLQFLFEYFSETQRNKGNFPGRFSGRQFSNSRSEMNVSTLELGDSALYLCARSTFSQGNSQPQHFGDGTRLSIL.

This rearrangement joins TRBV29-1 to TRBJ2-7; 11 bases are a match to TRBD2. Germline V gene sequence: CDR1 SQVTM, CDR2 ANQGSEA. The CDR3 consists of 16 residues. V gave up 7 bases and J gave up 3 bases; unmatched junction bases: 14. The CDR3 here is CSALAGGPYSNYEQYF. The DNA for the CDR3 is TGCAGCGCTCTAGCGGGGGGCCCCTATTCCAACTACGAGCAGTACTTC.

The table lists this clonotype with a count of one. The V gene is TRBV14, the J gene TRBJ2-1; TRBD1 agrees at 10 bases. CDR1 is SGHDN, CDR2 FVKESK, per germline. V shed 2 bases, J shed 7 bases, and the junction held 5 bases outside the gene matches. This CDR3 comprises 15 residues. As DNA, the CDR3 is TGTGCCAGCAGCCAAACGACAGGGGGCTCGAATGAGCAGTTCTTC. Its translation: CASSQTTGGSNEQFF. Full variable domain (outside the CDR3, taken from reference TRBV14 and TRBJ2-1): EAGVTQFPSHSVIEKGQTVTLRCDPISGHDNLYWYRRVMGKEIKFLLHFVKESKQDESGMPNNRFLAERTGGTYSTLKVQPAELEDSGVYFCASSQTTGGSNEQFFGPGTRLTVL.

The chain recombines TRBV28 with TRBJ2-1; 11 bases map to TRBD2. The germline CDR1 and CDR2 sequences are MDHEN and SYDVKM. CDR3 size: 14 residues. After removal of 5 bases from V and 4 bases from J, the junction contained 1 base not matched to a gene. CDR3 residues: CASSIAGGYNEQFF. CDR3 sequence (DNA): TGTGCCAGCAGTATAGCGGGAGGGTACAATGAGCAGTTCTTC.

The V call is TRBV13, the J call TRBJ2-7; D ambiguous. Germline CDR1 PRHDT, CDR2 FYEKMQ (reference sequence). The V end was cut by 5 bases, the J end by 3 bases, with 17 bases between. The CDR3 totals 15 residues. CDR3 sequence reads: CASSPRRAIIYEQYF. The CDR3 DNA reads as TGTGCCAGCAGCCCCCGTAGGGCTATCATCTACGAGCAGTACTTC.

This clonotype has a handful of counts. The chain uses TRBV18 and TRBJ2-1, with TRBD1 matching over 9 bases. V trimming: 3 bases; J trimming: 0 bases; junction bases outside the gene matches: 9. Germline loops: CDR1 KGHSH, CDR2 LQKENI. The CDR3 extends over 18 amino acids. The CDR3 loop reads CASSPRSGTGSSYNEQFF. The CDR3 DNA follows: TGTGCCAGCTCACCGCGATCCGGGACAGGGAGCTCCTACAATGAGCAGTTCTTC.

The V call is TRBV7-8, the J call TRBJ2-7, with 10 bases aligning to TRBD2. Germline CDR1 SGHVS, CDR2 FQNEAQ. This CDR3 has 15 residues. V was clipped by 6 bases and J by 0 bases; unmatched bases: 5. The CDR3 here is CASSFGLAVSYEQYF. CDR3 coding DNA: TGTGCCAGCAGTTTCGGACTAGCGGTCTCCTACGAGCAGTACTTC.

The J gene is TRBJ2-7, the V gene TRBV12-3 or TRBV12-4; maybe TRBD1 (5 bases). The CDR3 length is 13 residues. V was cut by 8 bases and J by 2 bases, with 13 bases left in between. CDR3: CASGASEAYEQYF. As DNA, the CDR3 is TGTGCCAGCGGGGCGTCCGAGGCCTACGAGCAGTACTTC.

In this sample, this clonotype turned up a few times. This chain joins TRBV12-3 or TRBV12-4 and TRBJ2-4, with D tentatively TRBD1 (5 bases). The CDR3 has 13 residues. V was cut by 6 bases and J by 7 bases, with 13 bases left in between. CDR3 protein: CASRKGLANIQYF. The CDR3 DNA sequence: TGTGCCAGCAGGAAGGGGTTGGCGAACATTCAGTACTTC.

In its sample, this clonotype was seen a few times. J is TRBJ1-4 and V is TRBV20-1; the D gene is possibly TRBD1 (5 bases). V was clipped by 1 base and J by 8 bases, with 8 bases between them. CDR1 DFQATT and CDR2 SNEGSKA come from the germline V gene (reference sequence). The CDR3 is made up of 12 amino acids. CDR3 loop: CSARVPGEKLFF. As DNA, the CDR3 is TGCAGTGCTAGAGTGCCAGGGGAAAAACTGTTTTTT.

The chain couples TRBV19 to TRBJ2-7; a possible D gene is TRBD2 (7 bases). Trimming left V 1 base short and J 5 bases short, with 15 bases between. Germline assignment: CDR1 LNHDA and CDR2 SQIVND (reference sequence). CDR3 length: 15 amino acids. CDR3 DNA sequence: TGTGCCAGTAGTATAGCTGGGGGGGCACTGAACGAGCAGTACTTC. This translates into CASSIAGGALNEQYF.

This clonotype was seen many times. The CDR3 coding sequence is TGTGCCAGCAGCTTAGTTGAACTCGCATCCACAGATACGCAGTATTTT. Protein: CASSLVELASTDTQYF. The J gene is TRBJ2-3, the V gene TRBV7-6; no clear D gene. This CDR3 contains 16 residues. Trimming took off 1 base at V and 2 bases at J, with 13 bases between the two ends. From germline, CDR1 is SGHVS and CDR2 FNYEAQ. Complete variable domain (other parts from reference TRBV7-6 and TRBJ2-3): GAGVSQSPRYKVTKRGQDVALRCDPISGHVSLYWYRQALGQGPEFLTYFNYEAQQDKSGLPNDRFSAERPEGSISTLTIQRTEQRDSAMYRCASSLVELASTDTQYFGPGTRLTVL.

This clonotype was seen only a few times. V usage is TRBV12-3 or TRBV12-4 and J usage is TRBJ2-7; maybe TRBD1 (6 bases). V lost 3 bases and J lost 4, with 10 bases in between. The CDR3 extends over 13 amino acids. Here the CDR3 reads CASSFLGAYEQYF. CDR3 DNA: TGTGCCAGCAGTTTCCTGGGGGCTTACGAGCAGTACTTC.